Each of the 18 T cell receptor beta chains below was sequenced from the same sample in a study of T cell responses to AZD1222 COVID-19 vaccine (dated by TCRdb to the early 2020s). Library preparation employed the immunoSEQ multiplex PCR assay. This is the immuneACCESS table as TCRdb keeps it, with only in-frame sequences that have V and J called. A part of the clones is gone; compared with another copy, unresolved V genes explain less than half, and the rest is unexplained. The sample includes under 130,000 clones, with about nine tenths observed a single time. The top ten clones comprise 45% of the sample. This specimen's time point label, interpreted: baseline before first vaccination. The starting material was peripheral blood, obtained on day 0 of AZD1222 vaccination. The receptors come from an adult in good health.

This clone occurred once. The rearrangement joins TRBV10-3 to TRBJ1-1; 7 bases fit TRBD1. This CDR3 contains 13 residues. Germline V gives CDR1 ENHRY, CDR2 SYGVKD. Trimming cost V 6 bases and J 0 bases; bases outside gene matches: 1. The CDR3, as DNA: TGTGCCATCAGGGGACAGATGAACACTGAAGCTTTCTTT. It translates to CAIRGQMNTEAFF.

This clone was detected only once. The gene calls are TRBV6-4 and TRBJ2-6, with a possible D match to TRBD1 (5 bases). This CDR3 comprises 13 residues. Germline lookup yields CDR1 MRHNA and CDR2 SNTAGT. V dropped 6 bases and J dropped 4 bases, with 7 bases sitting between them. The CDR3 reads CASRGPGANVLTF. CDR3 DNA sequence: TGTGCCAGCAGGGGGCCCGGGGCCAACGTCCTGACTTTC.

V is TRBV7-2 and J is TRBJ1-1; D perhaps matches TRBD1 (5 bases). The CDR3 spans 14 residues. Germline V gene sequence: CDR1 SGHTA, CDR2 FQGNSA. V dropped 5 bases and J dropped 1 base, with 11 bases sitting between them. CDR3 sequence (DNA): TGTGCCAGCAGCCAAGTGAGGGGGAACACTGAAGCTTTCTTT. It specifies CASSQVRGNTEAFF.

This clone was counted once. This chain uses TRBV4-1 with TRBJ2-7; D uncertain. Germline values: CDR1 MGHRA, CDR2 YSYEKL. CDR3 length: 17 residues. The V end lost 1 base, the J end lost 3 bases, and 19 bases lay between the germline ends. CDR3 DNA: TGCGCCAGCAGCCAAGTGGCCGGCTCTTGGCCCGACTACGAGCAGTACTTC. Encoded protein: CASSQVAGSWPDYEQYF.

The chain links TRBV19 to TRBJ1-1; possibly TRBD1 for D (5 bases). The germline gives CDR1 LNHDA, CDR2 SQIVND (reference sequence). This CDR3 region has 12 residues. V lost 9 bases and J lost 3, with 11 bases in between. The CDR3 DNA reads TGTGCCAGCGCGGGACGGTACACTGAAGCTTTCTTT. Residues: CASAGRYTEAFF.

The chain combines TRBV19 with TRBJ1-4; D gene uncertain. Trimming left V 3 bases short and J 8 bases short, with 10 bases between. The germline CDR1 and CDR2 sequences are LNHDA and SQIVND (reference sequence). This CDR3 is 13 amino acids long. The CDR3, as DNA: TGTGCCAGTAGTATTGGGCTGTTGGAAAAACTGTTTTTT. It specifies CASSIGLLEKLFF.

This chain joins TRBV7-2 and TRBJ1-1; 7 bases are shared with TRBD1. This CDR3 has 16 amino acids. V was clipped by 5 bases and J by 0 bases; unmatched bases: 9. Germline V CDR1 and CDR2: SGHTA, FQGNSA. This chain's CDR3 is CASSGTATLLNTEAFF. CDR3 DNA: TGTGCCAGCAGCGGGACAGCTACCCTATTGAACACTGAAGCTTTCTTT.

V and J are TRBV18 and TRBJ2-1; D gene ambiguous. The V and J ends lost 5 bases and 2 bases respectively, with 1 base between them. The germline V gene has CDR1 KGHSH and CDR2 LQKENI. This CDR3 spans 11 amino acids. CDR3 protein: CASSTYNEQFF. CDR3 coding DNA: TGTGCCAGCTCAACCTACAATGAGCAGTTCTTC. Supplemented by reference TRBV18 and TRBJ2-1, the full variable domain reads NAGVMQNPRHLVRRRGQEARLRCSPMKGHSHVYWYRQLPEEGLKFMVYLQKENIIDESGMPKERFSAEFPKEGPSILRIQQVVRGDSAAYFCASSTYNEQFFGPGTRLTVL.

The chain recombines TRBV6-5 with TRBJ2-7, with 8 bases aligning to TRBD1. The V segment lost 5 bases and the J segment 4 bases; nucleotides outside the gene matches: 4. Germline V gene lookup returns CDR1 MNHEY and CDR2 SVGAGI. The length of the CDR3 is 13 residues. CDR3 nucleotide sequence: TGTGCCAGCAGTCAGGGGGCGGCATACGAGCAGTACTTC. It encodes CASSQGAAYEQYF.

The J gene is TRBJ1-1, the V gene TRBV30; D is unclear. V dropped 3 bases and J dropped 10 bases, with 12 bases sitting between them. Germline lookup yields CDR1 GTSNPN and CDR2 SVGIG (reference sequence). CDR3 size: 11 residues. For the CDR3, the DNA is TGTGCCTGGAGAAGAGTGTGGGTAGCTTTCTTT. Protein product: CAWRRVWVAFF.

This chain links TRBV18 with TRBJ1-5, with TRBD1 as a possible D gene (5 bases). V was cut by 1 base and J by 6 bases, with 16 bases left in between. CDR1 and CDR2 (germline): KGHSH, LQKENI. This CDR3 region has 16 residues. The CDR3 region is CASSPRQGEGTQPQHF. The CDR3 nucleotides read TGTGCCAGCTCACCACGCCAGGGAGAAGGGACTCAGCCCCAGCATTTT.

The rearrangement links TRBV14 to TRBJ1-3, with D perhaps TRBD1 (5 bases). The CDR3 is 15 amino acids. V gave up 6 bases and J gave up 0 bases, with 12 bases separating them. Germline CDR1 is SGHDN and CDR2 is FVKESK. CDR3 sequence reads: CASRGLGGSGNTIYF. The CDR3 DNA is TGTGCCAGCAGGGGCCTCGGGGGCTCTGGAAACACCATATATTTT.

This chain connects TRBV5-1 to TRBJ2-2; TRBD1 agrees at 8 bases. After removal of 4 bases from V and 1 base from J, the junction contained 6 bases not matched to a gene. Germline V gives CDR1 SGHRS, CDR2 YFSETQ. The length of the CDR3 is 16 residues. CDR3 nucleotide sequence: TGCGCCAGCAGCACGACCGGGACAGGGAACACCGGGGAGCTGTTTTTT. It translates to CASSTTGTGNTGELFF.

The CDR3 spells CASTRTAVTEAFF. CDR3 DNA sequence: TGTGCCAGTACCAGGACAGCAGTCACTGAAGCTTTCTTT. The chain uses TRBV19 and TRBJ1-1, with D perhaps matching TRBD1 (6 bases). V lost 7 bases to trimming and J lost 4 bases, with 13 bases between them. The CDR3 runs 13 residues. Germline V gene sequence: CDR1 LNHDA, CDR2 SQIVND (reference sequence).

This chain joins TRBV5-1 and TRBJ2-1; the D gene is possibly TRBD1 (5 bases). The CDR3 consists of 15 residues. In germline, CDR1 is SGHRS, CDR2 YFSETQ. V dropped 1 base and J dropped 5 bases, with 13 bases sitting between them. CDR3 bases: TGCGCCAGCAGCTTGCAGGGAAGAACTAACAATGAGCAGTTCTTC. It is translated as CASSLQGRTNNEQFF.

This sequence joins TRBV6-6 and TRBJ2-7, with unresolved D. Germline CDR1 reads MNHNY; CDR2 reads SVGAGI (reference sequence). Trimming removed 4 bases at V and 4 bases at J, with 14 bases between. This CDR3 region has 14 residues. The CDR3 DNA reads as TGTGCCAGCAGTTTCGAGGCTCCTGTTTACGAGCAGTACTTC. It codes for CASSFEAPVYEQYF.

The J gene is TRBJ1-4, the V gene TRBV9; 9 bases line up with TRBD1. Germline CDR1 reads SGDLS; CDR2 reads YYNGEE. V gave up 2 bases and J gave up 7 bases; unmatched junction bases: 6. CDR3 length: 15 amino acids. The chain's CDR3 is CASSVRQGGLEKLFF. The CDR3 region has the DNA TGTGCCAGCAGCGTTAGACAGGGGGGTCTTGAAAAACTGTTTTTT. Full variable domain (rest looked up from reference TRBV9 and TRBJ1-4): DSGVTQTPKHLITATGQRVTLRCSPRSGDLSVYWYQQSLDQGLQFLIQYYNGEERAKGNILERFSAQQFPDLHSELNLSSLELGDSALYFCASSVRQGGLEKLFFGSGTQLSVL.

The rearrangement links TRBV5-5 to TRBJ1-3, with D unresolved. The V and J ends lost 0 bases and 0 bases respectively, with 10 bases between them. The CDR3 spans 16 residues. Germline V gives CDR1 SGHKS, CDR2 YYEKEE (reference sequence). The CDR3 DNA reads TGTGCCAGCAGCTTGGTTTCCGGTAGCTCTGGAAACACCATATATTTT. This gives the protein CASSLVSGSSGNTIYF.